A selection of T cell receptor beta chains follows, all from one sample in a study of T-cell memory formation after mild COVID-19. TCRdb used MiXCR to reprocess the 5' RACE reads, holding one entry per CDR3 protein. Of over 130,000 distinct CDR3 sequences detected, around 15% appear once; the ten largest clones hold around 27%. The specimen sequenced was PBMCs or a T cell subset sorted from them (not recorded which). The receptors here all came from an adult woman who had mild COVID-19 (a few samples of this study predate the infection). Cell type and time point are not known. Both conserved end residues are part of each CDR3. D genes are given only for firm matches. Size tells how often a clone was seen (once, few, many) or the class of an expanded clone, and some rows leave it out.

size: many; V: TRBV4-2; J: TRBJ2-5; D: NA; length: 18; DNA: TGTGCCAGCAGCCAGGACCCTACCGGAACAGGAGAGTTGGAGACCCAGTACTTC; CDR3: CASSQDPTGTGELETQYF
size: NA; V: TRBV5-1; J: TRBJ1-1; D: NA; length: 13; DNA: TGCGCCAGCAGCTTGTTGGTGAACACTGAAGCTTTCTTT; CDR3: CASSLLVNTEAFF
size: NA; V: TRBV24-1; J: TRBJ2-1; D: NA; length: 16; DNA: TGTGCCACCAGTGATTTGATGACTAGATCCTACAATGAGCAGTTCTTC; CDR3: CATSDLMTRSYNEQFF
size: NA; V: TRBV2; J: TRBJ1-1; D: NA; length: 16; DNA: TGTGCCAGCAGGGACCCCTGGAAAGGGTCGGGCACTGAAGCTTTCTTT; CDR3: CASRDPWKGSGTEAFF
size: many; V: TRBV3-1; J: TRBJ2-5; D: NA; length: 14; DNA: TGTGCCAGCAGCCACCGGGACGGGCAAGAGACCCAGTACTTC; CDR3: CASSHRDGQETQYF
size: NA; V: TRBV20-1; J: TRBJ2-7; D: NA; length: 12; DNA: TGCAGTGCTAGACCTCTTGTCCACGAGCAGTACTTC; CDR3: CSARPLVHEQYF
size: NA; V: TRBV20-1; J: TRBJ2-3; D: NA; length: 15; DNA: TGCAGTGCTAGTCTGTGGGCTCATCGTACAGATACGCAGTATTTT; CDR3: CSASLWAHRTDTQYF
size: NA; V: TRBV12-3/TRBV12-4; J: TRBJ1-4; D: NA; length: 14; DNA: TGTGCCAGCAGTTTATACAGGGAGAGTGAAAAACTGTTTTTT; CDR3: CASSLYRESEKLFF
size: NA; V: TRBV29-1; J: TRBJ1-5; D: NA; length: 14; DNA: TGCAGCTTATGGGCTGGGGGAGTTAATCAGCCCCAGCATTTT; CDR3: CSLWAGGVNQPQHF
size: few; V: TRBV7-9; J: TRBJ2-7; D: NA; length: 15; DNA: TGTGCCAGCAGCTCCGCCAGGACGGGCCACTACGAGCAGTACTTC; CDR3: CASSSARTGHYEQYF
size: NA; V: TRBV19; J: TRBJ2-1; D: TRBD2; length: 15; DNA: TGTGCCAGTAGTATCCGGGGGGGGACCTACAATGAGCAGTTCTTC; CDR3: CASSIRGGTYNEQFF
size: few; V: TRBV9; J: TRBJ2-3; D: NA; length: 14; DNA: TGTGCCAGCAGCGTAGAACTCGCCACAGATACGCAGTATTTT; CDR3: CASSVELATDTQYF
size: NA; V: TRBV29-1; J: TRBJ2-1; D: NA; length: 16; DNA: TGCAGCGTTGAAGGGGGCGGATTGAGAGGCTACAATGAGCAGTTCTTC; CDR3: CSVEGGGLRGYNEQFF
size: few; V: TRBV7-9; J: TRBJ2-3; D: TRBD2; length: 16; DNA: TGTGCCAGCAGCCTCGGACTAGCGGAGACCACAGATACGCAGTATTTT; CDR3: CASSLGLAETTDTQYF
size: once; V: TRBV7-9; J: TRBJ2-7; D: TRBD2; length: 15; DNA: TGTGCCAGCAGCTTCACTTCTAGCGGCTCCTACGAGCAGTACTTC; CDR3: CASSFTSSGSYEQYF
size: many; V: TRBV29-1; J: TRBJ2-1; D: NA; length: 14; DNA: TGCAGCACCGGGCCTAGCGTCGGGGAGAATGAGCAGTTCTTC; CDR3: CSTGPSVGENEQFF
size: many; V: TRBV29-1; J: TRBJ2-3; D: TRBD2; length: 15; DNA: TGCAGCGCGCTGGGACTAGCGGGGGCGGCAGATACGCAGTATTTT; CDR3: CSALGLAGAADTQYF
size: NA; V: TRBV13; J: TRBJ1-5; D: NA; length: 14; DNA: TGTGCCAGCAGCTTAACAGGAATCAATCAGCCCCAGCATTTT; CDR3: CASSLTGINQPQHF
size: NA; V: TRBV4-2; J: TRBJ1-1; D: TRBD1; length: 16; DNA: TGTGCCAGCAGCCAGTCGCCGGGACAGGGAGTCCCTGAAGCTTTCTTT; CDR3: CASSQSPGQGVPEAFF
size: NA; V: TRBV9; J: TRBJ2-1; D: NA; length: 15; DNA: TGTGCCAGCAGCGCCGAAGGGAGTAAATACAATGAGCAGTTCTTC; CDR3: CASSAEGSKYNEQFF
size: NA; V: TRBV27; J: TRBJ2-7; D: NA; length: 12; DNA: TGTGCCAGTTCTTCGTCTCCCTACGAGCAGTACTTC; CDR3: CASSSSPYEQYF
size: few; V: TRBV4-1; J: TRBJ2-7; D: NA; length: 16; DNA: TGCGCCAGCAGCCAAGACTCCCCGGGCTGGGGCTACGAGCAGTACTTC; CDR3: CASSQDSPGWGYEQYF
size: few; V: TRBV15; J: TRBJ1-1; D: NA; length: 15; DNA: TGTGCCACCAGCAGAGATTGGCAGTTTAACACTGAAGCTTTCTTT; CDR3: CATSRDWQFNTEAFF
size: few; V: TRBV5-1; J: TRBJ1-2; D: TRBD1; length: 13; DNA: TGCGCCAGCAGCGAGGACAGGAACTATGGCTACACCTTC; CDR3: CASSEDRNYGYTF
size: NA; V: TRBV7-9; J: TRBJ1-4; D: NA; length: 16; DNA: TGTGCCAGCAGCTTATGGTCGGGGGCAGCTAATGAAAAACTGTTTTTT; CDR3: CASSLWSGAANEKLFF
size: few; V: TRBV12-3/TRBV12-4; J: TRBJ2-1; D: NA; length: 17; DNA: TGTGCCAGCGACCCACGCCTTAAAGCCGGGAATCGGGATGAGCAGTTCTTC; CDR3: CASDPRLKAGNRDEQFF
size: NA; V: TRBV12-3/TRBV12-4; J: TRBJ2-7; D: NA; length: 15; DNA: TGTGCCAGCGTCACTCAGAACTCAATCTTGGGCGAGCAGTACTTC; CDR3: CASVTQNSILGEQYF
size: few; V: TRBV20-1; J: TRBJ2-7; D: NA; length: 14; DNA: TGCAGTGCTAGAGCGGCAGGGGGAGGCTACGAGCAGTACTTC; CDR3: CSARAAGGGYEQYF
size: few; V: TRBV11-3; J: TRBJ2-1; D: TRBD2; length: 15; DNA: TGTGCCAGCAGCCCGGGACTAGCGGAACTCAATGAGCAGTTCTTC; CDR3: CASSPGLAELNEQFF
size: NA; V: TRBV7-9; J: TRBJ1-5; D: NA; length: 12; DNA: TGTGCCAGCAGCCCGGCCAATCAGCCCCAGCATTTT; CDR3: CASSPANQPQHF
size: NA; V: TRBV12-3/TRBV12-4; J: TRBJ2-7; D: NA; length: 13; DNA: TGTGCCAGCAGTTTGGTCGAAGCCTACGAGCAGTACTTC; CDR3: CASSLVEAYEQYF
size: NA; V: TRBV19; J: TRBJ1-5; D: NA; length: 15; DNA: TGTGCCAGTAGTTCGGACGGATTTAGCAATCAGCCCCAGCATTTT; CDR3: CASSSDGFSNQPQHF
size: NA; V: TRBV20-1; J: TRBJ2-1; D: NA; length: 11; DNA: TGCAGTGCGGAGGAACTCAATGAGCAGTTCTTC; CDR3: CSAEELNEQFF
size: few; V: TRBV29-1; J: TRBJ1-2; D: NA; length: 13; DNA: TGCAGCGTTGAAGATATGCCGGGCTATGGCTACACCTTC; CDR3: CSVEDMPGYGYTF
size: few; V: TRBV7-6; J: TRBJ2-2; D: NA; length: 13; DNA: TGTGCCAGCAGTCTAGGAGGTGACGGGGAGCTGTTTTTT; CDR3: CASSLGGDGELFF
size: NA; V: TRBV27; J: TRBJ1-3; D: NA; length: 21; DNA: TGTGCCAGCAGTCCCTATCACTTTGCCTCAGGGAGGATTAGCTCTGGAAACACCATATATTTT; CDR3: CASSPYHFASGRISSGNTIYF
size: NA; V: TRBV20-1; J: TRBJ1-1; D: NA; length: 17; DNA: TGCAGTGCTAGAGGCGGGGCAGATATAACCGTGAACACTGAAGCTTTCTTT; CDR3: CSARGGADITVNTEAFF
size: NA; V: TRBV12-3/TRBV12-4; J: TRBJ2-1; D: TRBD2; length: 16; DNA: TGTGCCAGCATCTCCGCTAGCGGGAGCTCCTACAATGAGCAGTTCTTC; CDR3: CASISASGSSYNEQFF
size: NA; V: TRBV5-4; J: TRBJ2-3; D: TRBD2; length: 14; DNA: TGTGCCAGCAGCTTCGGGGGGGCGGCAGATACGCAGTATTTT; CDR3: CASSFGGAADTQYF
size: few; V: TRBV24-1; J: TRBJ2-7; D: TRBD1; length: 15; DNA: TGTGCCACCTCGCTCGGACAGGGGGCGAGAGGCGAGCAGTACTTC; CDR3: CATSLGQGARGEQYF
size: few; V: TRBV20-1; J: TRBJ1-2; D: NA; length: 11; DNA: TGCAGGCCGGGGGGTGATTATGGCTACACCTTC; CDR3: CRPGGDYGYTF
size: few; V: TRBV12-3/TRBV12-4; J: TRBJ1-3; D: NA; length: 8; DNA: TGTGCCAGCGATCGGTCTTCATTT; CDR3: CASDRSSF
size: NA; V: TRBV9; J: TRBJ1-5; D: NA; length: 14; DNA: TGTGCCAGCAGCGTAGGGGGCCCCAATCAGCCCCAGCATTTT; CDR3: CASSVGGPNQPQHF
size: few; V: TRBV9; J: TRBJ2-5; D: TRBD2; length: 15; DNA: TGTGCCAGCCAGGGACGCGGGGGGCAGCAAGAGACCCAGTACTTC; CDR3: CASQGRGGQQETQYF
size: few; V: TRBV6-4; J: TRBJ2-3; D: TRBD2; length: 15; DNA: TGTGCCAGCAGCGGGACTAGCGATGGAGGAGATACGCAGTATTTT; CDR3: CASSGTSDGGDTQYF
size: few; V: TRBV6-6; J: TRBJ1-1; D: NA; length: 15; DNA: TGTGCCAGCAGTTACTCGAAGGGATGGGATACTGAAGCTTTCTTT; CDR3: CASSYSKGWDTEAFF
size: few; V: TRBV5-1; J: TRBJ2-3; D: NA; length: 15; DNA: TGCGCCAGCAGCTTGTCGGGCTTCGACACAGATACGCAGTATTTT; CDR3: CASSLSGFDTDTQYF
size: once; V: TRBV12-3/TRBV12-4; J: TRBJ2-3; D: TRBD1; length: 15; DNA: TGTGCCAGCAGCAGCCCCGGGACAGGGTTAGATACGCAGTATTTT; CDR3: CASSSPGTGLDTQYF
size: NA; V: TRBV6-2/TRBV6-3; J: TRBJ2-6; D: NA; length: 15; DNA: TGTGCCAGCAGCCACACAGGCTCTGGGGCCAACGTCCTGACTTTC; CDR3: CASSHTGSGANVLTF
size: NA; V: TRBV20-1; J: TRBJ1-1; D: NA; length: 14; DNA: TGCAGTGCTCCACAGGGAACAATCAACACTGAAGCTTTCTTT; CDR3: CSAPQGTINTEAFF
size: few; V: TRBV7-9; J: TRBJ1-3; D: NA; length: 19; DNA: TGTGCCAGCAGCTTTCCGGGGGGCTCGACCGCGAGCTCTGGAAACACCATATATTTT; CDR3: CASSFPGGSTASSGNTIYF
size: NA; V: TRBV11-2; J: TRBJ2-3; D: NA; length: 16; DNA: TGTGCCAGCAGCTTGAGTAGCGGACCCTCTTGGGATACGCAGTATTTT; CDR3: CASSLSSGPSWDTQYF